This is a list of T cell receptor beta chains from one sample in a study of Ad26.COV2.S vaccination and SARS-CoV-2 variants. The method was immunoSEQ multiplex PCR; TCRdb's version includes in-frame clones alone and lacks a portion of them. Here the sample spans more than 300,000 clones, 88% being singletons. The sample in question was peripheral blood, obtained in a trial of Ad26.COV2.S vaccine versus placebo. Every receptor here comes from a person aged 18-65 years who received the Ad26.COV2.S COVID-19 vaccine or a placebo. Each CDR3 is given with its conserved first and last residue. A D gene is named only where the DNA matches it firmly. Clone size is shown for a subset of rows, as once, few, many or a class of expanded clone.

15,.,TRBJ2-7,.,TRBV7-2,CASSLLRGSTYEQYF,TGTGCCAGCAGCTTACTTCGCGGCAGTACCTACGAGCAGTACTTC
15,few,TRBJ2-2,.,TRBV19,CASSIAGAVAGELFF,TGTGCCAGTAGTATAGCAGGGGCGGTAGCCGGGGAGCTGTTTTTT
18,.,TRBJ2-1,.,TRBV14,CASSQDAGMGPAGGEQFF,TGTGCCAGCAGCCAAGACGCGGGCATGGGGCCCGCTGGCGGTGAGCAGTTCTTC
11,.,TRBJ2-5,.,TRBV6-1,CASSYIETQYF,TGTGCCAGCAGTTATATTGAGACCCAGTACTTC
14,.,TRBJ2-7,TRBD1,TRBV7-3,CASSLPGQGGEQYF,TGTGCCAGCAGCTTGCCGGGACAGGGGGGCGAGCAGTACTTC
15,.,TRBJ1-2,TRBD1,TRBV11-2,CASSLGQGGDYGYTF,TGTGCCAGCAGCCTGGGACAGGGCGGTGACTATGGCTACACCTTC
15,once,TRBJ1-3,TRBD1,TRBV29-1,CSVVRQGASGNTIYF,TGCAGCGTTGTAAGACAGGGGGCAAGTGGAAACACCATATATTTT
14,.,TRBJ1-5,.,TRBV9,CASSQSVGDQPQHF,TGTGCCAGCAGCCAATCTGTGGGAGATCAGCCCCAGCATTTT
14,.,TRBJ2-7,TRBD1,TRBV5-1,CASSWGTGDSEQYF,TGCGCCAGCAGCTGGGGGACAGGGGACTCCGAGCAGTACTTC
14,.,TRBJ2-7,TRBD1,TRBV19,CASQSRGQSGEQYF,TGTGCCAGCCAGAGTAGGGGACAGTCGGGCGAGCAGTACTTC
13,.,TRBJ2-7,.,TRBV19,CASKAVGPYEQYF,TGTGCCAGTAAGGCGGTCGGACCCTACGAGCAGTACTTC
17,.,TRBJ2-7,TRBD2,TRBV6-2/TRBV6-3,CASSYPTSGVSSYEQYF,TGTGCCAGCAGTTACCCGACTAGCGGGGTAAGCTCCTACGAGCAGTACTTC
15,.,TRBJ2-7,.,TRBV5-4,CASSPPGLSSYEQYF,TGTGCCAGCAGCCCGCCCGGGCTGAGCTCCTACGAGCAGTACTTC
11,.,TRBJ2-1,.,TRBV28,CASRRESEQFF,TGTGCCAGCCGACGGGAGAGTGAGCAGTTCTTC
12,.,TRBJ2-1,.,TRBV5-1,CASSLEHNEQFF,TGCGCCAGCAGCTTGGAACACAATGAGCAGTTCTTC
17,.,TRBJ2-5,.,TRBV9,CASSVELGTPHQETQYF,TGTGCCAGCAGCGTAGAGTTGGGGACACCCCACCAAGAGACCCAGTACTTC
15,once,TRBJ2-1,TRBD1,TRBV11-2,CASSKIGQGANEQFF,TGTGCCAGCAGCAAAATTGGACAGGGGGCGAATGAGCAGTTCTTC
17,few,TRBJ1-2,TRBD1,TRBV2,CASRRTGAPTHDYGYTF,TGTGCCAGCAGACGGACAGGGGCTCCTACCCATGACTATGGCTACACCTTC
15,.,TRBJ2-3,TRBD2,TRBV9,CASGPSGHQTDTQYF,TGTGCCAGCGGCCCTAGCGGACATCAGACAGATACGCAGTATTTT
14,.,TRBJ2-7,.,TRBV6-6,CASSYSVREGEQYF,TGTGCCAGCAGTTACTCGGTTCGGGAAGGCGAGCAGTACTTC
15,.,TRBJ2-1,TRBD2,TRBV7-9,CASSLLAGGYDEQFF,TGTGCCAGCAGCTTACTGGCGGGAGGATATGATGAGCAGTTCTTC
15,.,TRBJ1-6,TRBD1,TRBV7-9,CASSPDRGGNSPLHF,TGTGCCAGCAGCCCGGACAGGGGAGGTAATTCACCCCTCCACTTT
16,.,TRBJ1-1,.,TRBV5-4,CASSKPGRRRSTEAFF,TGTGCCAGCAGCAAGCCTGGACGGAGGAGGAGCACTGAAGCTTTCTTT
15,.,TRBJ2-3,.,TRBV9,CASSPLAHITDTQYF,TGTGCCAGCAGCCCTCTCGCACACATCACAGATACGCAGTATTTT
15,once,TRBJ1-1,TRBD1,TRBV7-3,CASSLTGRGLAEAFF,TGTGCCAGCAGCTTAACTGGCAGGGGGCTCGCTGAAGCTTTCTTT
15,.,TRBJ1-5,.,TRBV4-3,CASSQVIDRNQPQHF,TGCGCCAGCAGCCAAGTGATTGACCGAAATCAGCCCCAGCATTTT
12,.,TRBJ1-2,.,TRBV7-9,CATGQDSYGYTF,TGTGCCACCGGGCAGGACTCCTATGGCTACACCTTC
14,.,TRBJ2-7,.,TRBV4-2,CASSQDRSSDEQYF,TGTGCCAGCAGCCAAGACCGGTCTAGCGACGAGCAGTACTTC
17,.,TRBJ1-1,TRBD1,TRBV5-4,CASSEGTGTIMNTEAFF,TGTGCCAGCAGTGAGGGGACAGGGACAATTATGAACACTGAAGCTTTCTTT
13,.,TRBJ1-2,.,TRBV5-1,CASSLVAREGYTF,TGCGCCAGCAGCTTGGTCGCCAGGGAGGGCTACACCTTC
14,.,TRBJ2-3,TRBD2,TRBV11-2,CASSRSGGPPLQYF,TGTGCCAGCAGCCGAAGCGGGGGTCCTCCCTTGCAGTATTTT